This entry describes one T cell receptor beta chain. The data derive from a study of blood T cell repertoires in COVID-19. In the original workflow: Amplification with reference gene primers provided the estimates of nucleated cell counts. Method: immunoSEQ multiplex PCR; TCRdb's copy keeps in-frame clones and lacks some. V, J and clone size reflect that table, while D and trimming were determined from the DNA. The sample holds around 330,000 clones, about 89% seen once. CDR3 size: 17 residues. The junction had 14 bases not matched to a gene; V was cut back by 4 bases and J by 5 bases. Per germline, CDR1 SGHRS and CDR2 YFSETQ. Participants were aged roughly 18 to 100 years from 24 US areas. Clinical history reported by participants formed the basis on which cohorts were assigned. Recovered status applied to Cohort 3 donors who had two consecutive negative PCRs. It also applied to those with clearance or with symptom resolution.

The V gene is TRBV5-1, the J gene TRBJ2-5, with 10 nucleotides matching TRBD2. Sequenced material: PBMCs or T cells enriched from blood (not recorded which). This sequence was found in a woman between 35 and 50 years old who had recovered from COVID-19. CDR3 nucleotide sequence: TGCGCCAGCAGCCCTGGGACTAGCGTGAGTTGGGGGGAGACCCAGTACTTC. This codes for CASSPGTSVSWGETQYF.